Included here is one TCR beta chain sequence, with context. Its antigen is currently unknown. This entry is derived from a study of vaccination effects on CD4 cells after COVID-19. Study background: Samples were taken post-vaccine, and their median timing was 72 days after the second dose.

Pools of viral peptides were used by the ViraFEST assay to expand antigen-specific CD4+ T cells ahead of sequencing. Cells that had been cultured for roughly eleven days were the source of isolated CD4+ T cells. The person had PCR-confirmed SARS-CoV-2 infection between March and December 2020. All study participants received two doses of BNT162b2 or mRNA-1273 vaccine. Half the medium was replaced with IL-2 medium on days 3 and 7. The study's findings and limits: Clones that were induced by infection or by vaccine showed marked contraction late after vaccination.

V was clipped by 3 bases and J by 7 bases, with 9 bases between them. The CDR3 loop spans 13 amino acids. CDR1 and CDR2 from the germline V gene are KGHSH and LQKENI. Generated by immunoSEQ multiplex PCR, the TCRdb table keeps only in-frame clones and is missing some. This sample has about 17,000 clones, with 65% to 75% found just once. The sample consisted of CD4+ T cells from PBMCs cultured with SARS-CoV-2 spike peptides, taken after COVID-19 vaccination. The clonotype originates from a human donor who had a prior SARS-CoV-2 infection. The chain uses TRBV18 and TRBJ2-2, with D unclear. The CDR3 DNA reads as TGTGCCAGCTCACCTATGGGCGGCGGGGAGCTGTTTTTT. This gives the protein CASSPMGGGELFF.